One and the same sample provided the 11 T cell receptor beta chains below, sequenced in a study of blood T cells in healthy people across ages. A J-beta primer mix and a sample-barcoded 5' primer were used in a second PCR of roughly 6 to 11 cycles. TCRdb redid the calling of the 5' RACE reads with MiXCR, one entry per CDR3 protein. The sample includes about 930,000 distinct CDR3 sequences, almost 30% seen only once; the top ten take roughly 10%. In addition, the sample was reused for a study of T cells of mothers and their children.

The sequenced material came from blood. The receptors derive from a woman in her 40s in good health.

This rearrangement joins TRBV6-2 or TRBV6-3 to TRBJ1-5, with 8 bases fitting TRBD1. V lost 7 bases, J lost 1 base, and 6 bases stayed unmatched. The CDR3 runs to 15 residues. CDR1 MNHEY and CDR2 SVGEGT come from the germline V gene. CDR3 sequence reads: CASTNGQGSNQPQHF. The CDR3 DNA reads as TGTGCCAGCACCAACGGACAGGGCAGCAATCAGCCCCAGCATTTT.

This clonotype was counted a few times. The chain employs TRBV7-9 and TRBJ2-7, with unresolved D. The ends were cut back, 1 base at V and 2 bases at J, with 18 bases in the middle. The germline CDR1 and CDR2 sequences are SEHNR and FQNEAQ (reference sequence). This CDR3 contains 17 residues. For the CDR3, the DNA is TGTGCCAGCAGCTTAGGTTTACCGAATCCCGAGACCTACGAGCAGTACTTC. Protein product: CASSLGLPNPETYEQYF. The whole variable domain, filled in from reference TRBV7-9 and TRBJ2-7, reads DTGVSQNPRHKITKRGQNVTFRCDPISEHNRLYWYRQTLGQGPEFLTYFQNEAQLEKSRLLSDRFSAERPKGSFSTLEIQRTEQGDSAMYLCASSLGLPNPETYEQYFGPGTRLTVT.

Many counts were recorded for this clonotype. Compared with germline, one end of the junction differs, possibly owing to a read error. The CDR3 sequence is CASSLAGSYNEQFF. In DNA form, the CDR3 reads TGTGCCAGCAGTCTAGCGGGATCCTACAATGAGCAGTTCTTC. The chain couples TRBV5-1 to TRBJ2-1, with 9 bases matching TRBD2. The CDR3 extends over 14 amino acids. From germline, CDR1 is SGHRS and CDR2 YFSETQ. Full variable domain (outside the CDR3, taken from reference TRBV5-1 and TRBJ2-1): KAGVTQTPRYLIKTRGQQVTLSCSPISGHRSVSWYQQTPGQGLQFLFEYFSETQRNKGNFPGRFSGRQFSNSRSEMNVSTLELGDSALYLCASSLAGSYNEQFFGPGTRLTVL.

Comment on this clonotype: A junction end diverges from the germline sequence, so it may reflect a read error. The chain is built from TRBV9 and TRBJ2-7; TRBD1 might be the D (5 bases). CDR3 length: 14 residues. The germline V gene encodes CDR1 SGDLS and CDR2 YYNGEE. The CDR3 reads CAGSVASQGYEQYF. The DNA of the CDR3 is TGTGCCGGCAGCGTAGCTAGTCAGGGCTACGAGCAGTACTTC.

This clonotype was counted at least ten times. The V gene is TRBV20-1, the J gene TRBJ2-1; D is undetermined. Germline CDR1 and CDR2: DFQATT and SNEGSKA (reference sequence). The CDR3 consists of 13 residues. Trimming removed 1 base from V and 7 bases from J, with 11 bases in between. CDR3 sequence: CSARVPPWNEQFF. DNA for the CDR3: TGCAGTGCTAGAGTACCCCCCTGGAATGAGCAGTTCTTC.

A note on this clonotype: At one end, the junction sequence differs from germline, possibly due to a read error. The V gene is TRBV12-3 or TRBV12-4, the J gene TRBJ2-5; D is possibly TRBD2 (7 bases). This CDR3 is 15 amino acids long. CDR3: CAGSFGGGGGETQYF. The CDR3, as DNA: TGTGCCGGCAGTTTTGGGGGCGGGGGTGGGGAGACCCAGTACTTC.

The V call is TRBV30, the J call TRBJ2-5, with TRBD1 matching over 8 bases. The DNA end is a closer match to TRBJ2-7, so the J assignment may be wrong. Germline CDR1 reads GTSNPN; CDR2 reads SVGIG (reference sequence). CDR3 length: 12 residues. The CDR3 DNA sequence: TGTGCCTGGGGAAGAACAGGGGGCGAGCAGTACTTC. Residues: CAWGRTGGEQYF.

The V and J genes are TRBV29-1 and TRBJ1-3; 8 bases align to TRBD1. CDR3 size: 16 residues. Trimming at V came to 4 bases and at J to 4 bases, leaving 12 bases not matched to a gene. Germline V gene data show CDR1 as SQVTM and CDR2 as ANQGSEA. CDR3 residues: CSVVAGGFSSGNTIYF. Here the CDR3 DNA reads TGCAGCGTTGTGGCAGGGGGCTTTTCGTCGGGAAACACCATATATTTT.

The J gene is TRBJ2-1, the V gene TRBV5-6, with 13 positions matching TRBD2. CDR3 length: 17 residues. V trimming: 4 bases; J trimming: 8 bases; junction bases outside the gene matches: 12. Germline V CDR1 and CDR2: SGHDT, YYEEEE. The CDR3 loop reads CASSPLLAGGTFDEQFF. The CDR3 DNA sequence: TGTGCCAGCAGCCCCTTACTAGCGGGGGGGACATTCGATGAGCAGTTCTTC.

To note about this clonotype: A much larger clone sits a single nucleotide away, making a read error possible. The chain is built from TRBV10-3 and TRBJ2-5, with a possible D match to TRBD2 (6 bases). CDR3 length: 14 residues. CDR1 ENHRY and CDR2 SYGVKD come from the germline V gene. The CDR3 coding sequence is TGTGCCGCACGAGGCAGTTCGCCCCGGGAGACCCGGTACTTC. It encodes CAARGSSPRETRYF.

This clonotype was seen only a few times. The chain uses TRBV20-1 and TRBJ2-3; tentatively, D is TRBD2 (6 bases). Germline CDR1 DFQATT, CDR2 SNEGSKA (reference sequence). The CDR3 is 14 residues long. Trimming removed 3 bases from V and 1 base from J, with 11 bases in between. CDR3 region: CSASPTRGTDTQYF. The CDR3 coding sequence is TGCAGTGCTAGCCCGACTAGGGGCACAGATACGCAGTATTTT.